The sequence of this T cell receptor beta chain was determined in a study of blood T cell repertoires in COVID-19. TCRdb keeps only in-frame clones here, not all; method: immunoSEQ multiplex PCR. The table records 85,000 to 110,000 clones, roughly 88% of them present only once. Germline CDR1 MNHEY, CDR2 SVGAGI. The CDR3 spans 15 residues. V lost 6 bases, J lost 5 bases, and 16 bases lay in between. This clone was seen once. V and J are TRBV6-5 and TRBJ1-4, with D possibly matching TRBD1 (5 bases). What was sequenced was peripheral blood. The receptor comes from a human donor in a cohort sampled during active COVID-19. CDR3 in amino acids: CASSAPGLRNEKLFF. The CDR3, as DNA: TGTGCCAGCAGCGCCCCGGGACTTAGGAATGAAAAACTGTTTTTT.